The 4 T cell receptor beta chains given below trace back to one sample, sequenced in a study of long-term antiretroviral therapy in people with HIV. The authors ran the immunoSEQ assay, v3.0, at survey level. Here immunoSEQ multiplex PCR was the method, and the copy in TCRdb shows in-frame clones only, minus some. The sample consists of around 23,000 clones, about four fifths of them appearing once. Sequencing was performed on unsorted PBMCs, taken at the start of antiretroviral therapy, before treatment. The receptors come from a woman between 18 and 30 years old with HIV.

This CDR3 is CASSLTAGVDYNEQFF. Here the CDR3 DNA reads TGTGCCAGCAGCTTAACAGCGGGGGTTGACTACAATGAGCAGTTCTTC. The chain joins TRBV7-3 to TRBJ2-1; TRBD2 matches 8 bases. The V segment lost 0 bases and the J segment 3 bases; nucleotides outside the gene matches: 4. The CDR3 runs to 16 residues. Germline loops: CDR1 SGHTA, CDR2 FQGTGA.

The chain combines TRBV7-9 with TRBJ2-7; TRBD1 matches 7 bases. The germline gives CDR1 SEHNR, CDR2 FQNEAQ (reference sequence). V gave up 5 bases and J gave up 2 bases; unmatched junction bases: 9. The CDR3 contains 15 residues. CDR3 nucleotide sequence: TGTGCCAGCAGCCTGGACAGGCAGCCTCCCTACGAGCAGTACTTC. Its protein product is CASSLDRQPPYEQYF.

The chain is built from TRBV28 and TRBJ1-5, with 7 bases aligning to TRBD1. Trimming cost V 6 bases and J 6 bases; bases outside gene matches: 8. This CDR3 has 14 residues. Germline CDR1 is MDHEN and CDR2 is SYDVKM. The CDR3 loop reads CASRAQGVAQPQHF. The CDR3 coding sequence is TGTGCCAGCAGGGCTCAGGGGGTAGCTCAGCCCCAGCATTTT.

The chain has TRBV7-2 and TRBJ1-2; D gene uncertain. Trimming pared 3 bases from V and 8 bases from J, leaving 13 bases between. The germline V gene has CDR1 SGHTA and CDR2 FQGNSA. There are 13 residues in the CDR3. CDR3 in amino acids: CASSLNLHRGYTF. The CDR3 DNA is TGTGCCAGCAGCTTGAATCTCCATAGGGGCTACACCTTC.